The T cell receptor (beta chain) under discussion was sequenced for a study of a mutant IDH1 vaccine in newly diagnosed glioma. Study overall: Vaccines began 4-6 weeks after radiotherapy alone, or with temozolomide cycles. Whole-study results and caveats: Of the patients, more than 80% had vaccine-induced immune responses. There seemed to be no relation between pseudoprogression and changes in top peripheral T cell clonotypes.

Trimming left V 3 bases short and J 4 bases short, with 22 bases between. This CDR3 has 17 amino acids. Germline V gene data show CDR1 as SQVTM and CDR2 as ANQGSEA. This clone was seen a handful of times. What it recognizes is unknown. The protocol was immunoSEQ multiplex PCR, while the TCRdb copy is restricted to in-frame clones and leaves out a portion. Counted here are about 27,000 clones, approximately 79% occurring once; the ten biggest clones make up around 7.2%. This sample's time point: week 5, during vaccination. Doses comprised 300 ug of mutant IDH1 20-mer peptide each, plus topical imiquimod.

J is TRBJ2-1 and V is TRBV29-1, with a tentative D call TRBD2 (5 bases). The receptor was derived from a man in his forties or fifties with glioma. Some clones in this sample may be carry-over from other donors' samples. The input for sequencing was PBMCs, taken from a glioma patient whose treatment included an IDH1 peptide vaccine. The CDR3 DNA follows: TGCAGCGTTGACGGGCGGGTTTCAAGGACCTCGTACAATGAGCAGTTCTTC. Translation gives CSVDGRVSRTSYNEQFF.